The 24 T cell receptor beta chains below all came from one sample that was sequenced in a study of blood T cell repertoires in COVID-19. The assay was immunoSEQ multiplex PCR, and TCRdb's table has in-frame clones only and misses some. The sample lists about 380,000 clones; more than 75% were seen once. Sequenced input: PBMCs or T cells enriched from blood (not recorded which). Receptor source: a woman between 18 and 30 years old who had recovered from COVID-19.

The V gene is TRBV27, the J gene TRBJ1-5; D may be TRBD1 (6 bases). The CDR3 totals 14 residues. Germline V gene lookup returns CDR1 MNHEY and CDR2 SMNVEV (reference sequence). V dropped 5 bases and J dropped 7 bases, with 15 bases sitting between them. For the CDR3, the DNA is TGTGCCAGCAGTCCTTACAGGGTAGGCCAGCCCCAGCATTTT. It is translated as CASSPYRVGQPQHF.

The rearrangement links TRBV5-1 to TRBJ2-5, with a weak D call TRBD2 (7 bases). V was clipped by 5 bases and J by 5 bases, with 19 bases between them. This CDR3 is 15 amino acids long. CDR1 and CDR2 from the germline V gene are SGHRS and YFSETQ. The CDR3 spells CASSSTKGGEETQYF. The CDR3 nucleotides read TGCGCCAGCAGTTCCACGAAGGGGGGGGAGGAGACCCAGTACTTC.

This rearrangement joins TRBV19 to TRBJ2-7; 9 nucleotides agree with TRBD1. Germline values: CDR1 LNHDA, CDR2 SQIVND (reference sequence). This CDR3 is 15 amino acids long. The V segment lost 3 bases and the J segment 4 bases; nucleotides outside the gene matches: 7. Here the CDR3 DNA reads TGTGCCAGTAGTATTTTGTGGGACAGGGATTACGAGCAGTACTTC. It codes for CASSILWDRDYEQYF.

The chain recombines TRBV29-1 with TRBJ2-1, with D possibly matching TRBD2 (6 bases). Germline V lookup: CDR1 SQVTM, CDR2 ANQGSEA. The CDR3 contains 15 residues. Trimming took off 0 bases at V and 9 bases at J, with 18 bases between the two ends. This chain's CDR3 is CSVEEVAASASEQFF. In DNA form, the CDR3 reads TGCAGCGTTGAAGAGGTGGCGGCTAGCGCAAGTGAGCAGTTCTTC.

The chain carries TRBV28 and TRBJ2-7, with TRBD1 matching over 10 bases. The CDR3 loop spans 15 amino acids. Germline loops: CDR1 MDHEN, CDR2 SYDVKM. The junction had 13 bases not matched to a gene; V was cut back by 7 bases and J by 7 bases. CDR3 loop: CASILGGQGSGEQYF. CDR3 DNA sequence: TGTGCCAGCATTCTCGGGGGACAGGGGTCGGGTGAGCAGTACTTC.

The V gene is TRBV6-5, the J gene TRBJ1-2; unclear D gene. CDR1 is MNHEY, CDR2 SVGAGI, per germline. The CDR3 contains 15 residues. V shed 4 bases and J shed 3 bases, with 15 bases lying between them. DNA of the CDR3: TGTGCCAGCAGTTTTATGGGAGGCGGCGACTATGGCTACACCTTC. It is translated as CASSFMGGGDYGYTF.

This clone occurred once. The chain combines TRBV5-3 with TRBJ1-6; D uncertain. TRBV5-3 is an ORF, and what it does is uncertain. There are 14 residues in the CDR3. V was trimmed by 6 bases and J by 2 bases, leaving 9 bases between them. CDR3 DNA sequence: TGTGCCAGAAAAGAGGGAACCTATAATTCACCCCTCCACTTT. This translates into CARKEGTYNSPLHF.

The CDR3 DNA sequence: TGTGCCAGCAGCCCCGGGTGGGTTCTTAATGAAAAACTGTTTTTT. Translating it yields CASSPGWVLNEKLFF. The V call is TRBV5-6, the J call TRBJ1-4; D is undetermined. Germline CDR1 SGHDT, CDR2 YYEEEE. This CDR3 comprises 15 residues. With 4 bases removed from V and 4 bases from J, the gap between germline ends came to 14 bases.

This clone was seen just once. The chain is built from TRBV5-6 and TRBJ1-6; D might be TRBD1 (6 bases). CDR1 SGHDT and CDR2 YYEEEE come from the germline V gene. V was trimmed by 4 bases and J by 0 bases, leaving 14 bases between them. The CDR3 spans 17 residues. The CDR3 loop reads CASSPTGSSSYNSPLHF. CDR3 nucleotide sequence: TGTGCCAGCAGCCCCACAGGGAGCAGCTCCTATAATTCACCCCTCCACTTT.

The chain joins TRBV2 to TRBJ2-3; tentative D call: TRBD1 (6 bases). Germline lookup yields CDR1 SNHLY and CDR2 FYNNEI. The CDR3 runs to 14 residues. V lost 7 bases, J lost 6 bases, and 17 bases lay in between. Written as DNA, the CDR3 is TGTGCCAGCAAACGACAGGTTGCGTACGATACGCAGTATTTT. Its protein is CASKRQVAYDTQYF.

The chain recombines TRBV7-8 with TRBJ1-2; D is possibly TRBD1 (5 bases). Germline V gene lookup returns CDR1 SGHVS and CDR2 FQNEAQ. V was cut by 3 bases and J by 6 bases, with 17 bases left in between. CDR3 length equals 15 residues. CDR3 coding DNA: TGTGCCAGCAGCTTCCGACAGAATGGCGTAGATGGCTACACCTTC. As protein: CASSFRQNGVDGYTF.

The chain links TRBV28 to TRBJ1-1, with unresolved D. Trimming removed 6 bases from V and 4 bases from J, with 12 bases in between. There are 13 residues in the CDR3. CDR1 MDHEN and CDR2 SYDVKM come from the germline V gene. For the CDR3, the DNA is TGTGCCAGCAGCGATAGGCGGGTCACTGAAGCTTTCTTT. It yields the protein CASSDRRVTEAFF.

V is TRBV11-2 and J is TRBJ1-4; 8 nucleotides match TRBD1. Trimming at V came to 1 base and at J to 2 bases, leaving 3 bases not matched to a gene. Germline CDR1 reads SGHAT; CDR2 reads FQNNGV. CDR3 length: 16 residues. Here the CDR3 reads CASSLAGDRTNEKLFF. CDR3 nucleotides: TGTGCCAGCAGCTTAGCCGGGGACAGGACTAATGAAAAACTGTTTTTT.

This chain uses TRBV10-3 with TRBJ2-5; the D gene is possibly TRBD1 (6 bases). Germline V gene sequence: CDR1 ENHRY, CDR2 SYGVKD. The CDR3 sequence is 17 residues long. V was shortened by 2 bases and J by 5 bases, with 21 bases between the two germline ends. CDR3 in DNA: TGTGCCATCAGTGAGGGCCAGGGGCCCCCTAGACAGGAGACCCAGTACTTC. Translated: CAISEGQGPPRQETQYF.

CDR3 residues: CASSQSGNTEAFF. The DNA for the CDR3 is TGTGCCAGCTCACAATCGGGGAACACTGAAGCTTTCTTT. The genes are TRBV18 and TRBJ1-1, with D uncertain. The ends were cut back, 4 bases at V and 1 base at J, with 7 bases in the middle. CDR3 length: 13 amino acids. CDR1 and CDR2 (germline): KGHSH, LQKENI.

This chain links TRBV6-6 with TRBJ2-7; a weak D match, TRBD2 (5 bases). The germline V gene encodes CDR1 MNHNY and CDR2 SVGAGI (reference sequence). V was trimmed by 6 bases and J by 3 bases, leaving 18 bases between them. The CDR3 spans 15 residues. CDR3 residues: CASRTRSPGYYEQYF. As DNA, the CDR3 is TGTGCCAGCAGAACACGATCACCGGGATACTACGAGCAGTACTTC.

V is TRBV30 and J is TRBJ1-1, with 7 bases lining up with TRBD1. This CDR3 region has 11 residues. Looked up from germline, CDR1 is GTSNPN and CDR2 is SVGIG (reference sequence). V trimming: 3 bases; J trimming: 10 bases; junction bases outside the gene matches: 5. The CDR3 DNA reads TGTGCCTGGAGAGACAGGGCCAGAGCTTTCTTT. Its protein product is CAWRDRARAFF.

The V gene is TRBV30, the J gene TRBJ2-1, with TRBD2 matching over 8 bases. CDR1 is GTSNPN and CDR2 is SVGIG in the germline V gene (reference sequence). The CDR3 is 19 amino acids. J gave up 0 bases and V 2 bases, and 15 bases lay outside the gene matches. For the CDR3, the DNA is TGTGCCTGGAGTCGAGGATTAGCGGGGTCTACTAGCTCCTACAATGAGCAGTTCTTC. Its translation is CAWSRGLAGSTSSYNEQFF.

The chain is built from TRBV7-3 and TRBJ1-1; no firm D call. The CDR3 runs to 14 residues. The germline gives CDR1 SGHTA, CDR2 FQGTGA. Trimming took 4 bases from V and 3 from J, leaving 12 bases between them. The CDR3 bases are TGTGCCAGCAGCTCCCAAGGAGGAGACACTGAAGCTTTCTTT. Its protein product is CASSSQGGDTEAFF.

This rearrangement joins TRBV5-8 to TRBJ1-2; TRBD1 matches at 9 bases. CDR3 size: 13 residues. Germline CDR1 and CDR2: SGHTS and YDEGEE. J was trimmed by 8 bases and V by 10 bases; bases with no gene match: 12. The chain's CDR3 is CARGDGTGSGYTF. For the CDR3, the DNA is TGTGCCCGAGGGGATGGGACAGGGAGCGGCTACACCTTC.

Here the CDR3 reads CASSQDLAGPSTDTQYF. The DNA for the CDR3 is TGCGCCAGCAGCCAAGATCTGGCGGGCCCAAGCACAGATACGCAGTATTTT. The chain has TRBV4-1 and TRBJ2-3; maybe TRBD2 (5 bases). Germline V gives CDR1 MGHRA, CDR2 YSYEKL. V gave up 0 bases and J gave up 0 bases, with 13 bases separating them. The CDR3 length is 17 residues.

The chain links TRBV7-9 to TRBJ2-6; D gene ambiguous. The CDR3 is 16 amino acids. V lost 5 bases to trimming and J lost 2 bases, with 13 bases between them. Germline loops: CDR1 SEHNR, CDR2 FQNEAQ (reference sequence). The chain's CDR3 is CASSPPRRAGANVLTF. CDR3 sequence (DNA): TGTGCCAGCAGCCCCCCCCGACGGGCTGGGGCCAACGTCCTGACTTTC. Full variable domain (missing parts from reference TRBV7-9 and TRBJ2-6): DTGVSQNPRHKITKRGQNVTFRCDPISEHNRLYWYRQTLGQGPEFLTYFQNEAQLEKSRLLSDRFSAERPKGSFSTLEIQRTEQGDSAMYLCASSPPRRAGANVLTFGAGSRLTVL.

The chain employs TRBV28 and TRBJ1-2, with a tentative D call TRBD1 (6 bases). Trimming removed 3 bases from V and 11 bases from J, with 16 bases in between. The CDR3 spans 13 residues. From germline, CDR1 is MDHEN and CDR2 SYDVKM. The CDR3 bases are TGTGCCAGCAGTTTGAGGGGGATCCCAGGGTACACCTTC. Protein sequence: CASSLRGIPGYTF.

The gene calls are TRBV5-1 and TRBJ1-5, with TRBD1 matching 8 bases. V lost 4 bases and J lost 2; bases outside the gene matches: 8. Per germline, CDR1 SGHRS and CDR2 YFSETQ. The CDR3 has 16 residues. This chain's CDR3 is CASSLTGAEGNQPQHF. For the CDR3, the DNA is TGCGCCAGCAGCCTGACAGGGGCGGAGGGCAATCAGCCCCAGCATTTT.